This is a list of T cell receptor beta chains from one sample in a study of shared clonotypes between healthy human individuals. The table came from immunoSEQ multiplex PCR; TCRdb's copy has only in-frame clones and leaves some out. The repertoire includes more than 2,000,000 clones, just over 90% of them detected once, and about 0.39% sits in the top ten. Sequencing was carried out using naive CD4+ T cells from PBMCs. The receptors here all came from a man aged 18 to 29 in good health. Some clones in this sample may be carry-over from other donors' samples. CDR3s include the opening cysteine and the closing phenylalanine or tryptophan. The D gene is left open where the match is weak. The size field is filled for only some rows; it gives once, few, many or a size class.

D	size	V	J	CDR3	DNA
NA	NA	TRBV9	TRBJ1-2	CASSVEEGYYGYTF	TGTGCCAGCAGCGTAGAAGAGGGGTACTATGGCTACACCTTC
TRBD1	NA	TRBV7-2	TRBJ1-1	CASSSTGGRTEAFF	TGTGCCAGCAGCTCGACAGGGGGAAGAACTGAAGCTTTCTTT
TRBD2	once	TRBV9	TRBJ2-3	CASSVALADVTDTQYF	TGTGCCAGCAGCGTAGCACTAGCGGACGTCACAGATACGCAGTATTTT
TRBD2	NA	TRBV28	TRBJ2-1	CASRGGGAGGFNEQFF	TGTGCCAGCAGGGGTGGCGGAGCGGGAGGGTTCAATGAGCAGTTCTTC
NA	NA	TRBV6-1	TRBJ1-2	CASSEGRTFNYGYTF	TGTGCCAGCAGTGAAGGCAGGACTTTTAACTATGGCTACACCTTC
TRBD2	NA	TRBV18	TRBJ2-2	CASSPSGVNTGELFF	TGTGCCAGCTCACCAAGCGGGGTTAACACCGGGGAGCTGTTTTTT
NA	NA	TRBV9	TRBJ2-1	CASSRVGGSSYNEQFF	TGTGCCAGCAGCCGAGTCGGGGGAAGCTCCTACAATGAGCAGTTCTTC
NA	NA	TRBV10-3	TRBJ1-5	CAIKANQPQHF	TGTGCCATAAAGGCTAATCAGCCCCAGCATTTT
NA	NA	TRBV5-4	TRBJ2-7	CASSLTGRYEQYF	TGTGCCAGCAGCTTGACAGGGCGCTACGAGCAGTACTTC
TRBD2	NA	TRBV2	TRBJ2-7	CASRIAGSSYEQYF	TGTGCCAGCAGGATAGCGGGATCCTCCTACGAGCAGTACTTC
TRBD1	NA	TRBV28	TRBJ1-3	CASRRQGRSGNTIYF	TGTGCCAGCAGAAGACAGGGACGTTCTGGAAACACCATATATTTT
TRBD1	NA	TRBV4-1	TRBJ1-3	CASSDTGGAGNTIYF	TGCGCCAGCAGCGATACAGGGGGCGCAGGAAACACCATATATTTT
NA	NA	TRBV19	TRBJ1-4	CASSTTATNEKLFF	TGTGCCAGTAGTACGACCGCAACTAATGAAAAACTGTTTTTT
NA	NA	TRBV9	TRBJ1-2	CASSVGGDYGYTF	TGTGCCAGCAGCGTAGGGGGAGACTATGGCTACACCTTC
TRBD1	NA	TRBV11-2	TRBJ1-2	CASSPGGANYGYTF	TGTGCCAGCAGCCCAGGGGGAGCTAACTATGGCTACACCTTC
NA	NA	TRBV19	TRBJ1-1	CASSSGGGAFF	TGTGCCAGTAGTTCAGGAGGAGGGGCTTTCTTT
TRBD2	NA	TRBV7-9	TRBJ2-3	CASGRDTDTQYF	TGTGCCTCGGGGAGGGACACAGATACGCAGTATTTT
NA	NA	TRBV27	TRBJ2-1	CASSLSWTTNNEQFF	TGTGCCAGCAGTTTATCATGGACTACTAACAATGAGCAGTTCTTC
NA	NA	TRBV28	TRBJ2-7	CASWTEGGYEQYF	TGTGCCAGTTGGACCGAAGGGGGGTACGAGCAGTACTTC
TRBD2	NA	TRBV27	TRBJ2-7	CASSSPTSGYEQYF	TGTGCCAGCAGTTCCCCGACTAGCGGATACGAGCAGTACTTC
TRBD1	NA	TRBV5-1	TRBJ2-7	CASSLLGTGFGANEQYF	TGCGCCAGCAGCTTGTTGGGGACAGGGTTTGGTGCTAACGAGCAGTACTTC
NA	NA	TRBV6-1	TRBJ2-7	CASSEGTYREQYF	TGTGCCAGCAGTGAGGGGACCTACCGGGAGCAGTACTTC
NA	NA	TRBV5-1	TRBJ2-7	CASSSSGTETYEQYF	TGCGCCAGCAGCTCCTCCGGGACGGAAACCTACGAGCAGTACTTC
NA	NA	TRBV28	TRBJ2-3	CASSFGRRTLEDTQYF	TGTGCCAGCAGTTTCGGTCGTCGGACCCTCGAAGATACGCAGTATTTT
NA	NA	TRBV7-3	TRBJ2-6	CASSLLAGYSRGANVLTF	TGTGCCAGCAGCTTATTGGCCGGTTACTCGCGGGGGGCCAACGTCCTGACTTTC
TRBD2	NA	TRBV5-4	TRBJ2-1	CASSGGSGSTRDNEQFF	TGTGCCAGCAGCGGGGGTAGCGGGAGTACCAGGGACAATGAGCAGTTCTTC
NA	NA	TRBV19	TRBJ1-2	CATQGWDYGYTF	TGTGCCACACAGGGCTGGGACTATGGCTACACCTTC
NA	NA	TRBV10-1	TRBJ2-7	CASSETTNYEQYF	TGCGCCAGCAGTGAAACGACTAATTACGAGCAGTACTTC
NA	NA	TRBV10-3	TRBJ2-1	CAISESVSSDPYNEQFF	TGTGCCATCAGTGAGTCGGTTTCTAGCGATCCCTACAATGAGCAGTTCTTC
NA	NA	TRBV7-2	TRBJ2-5	CASSWGPQETQYF	TGTGCCAGCAGCTGGGGGCCTCAAGAGACCCAGTACTTC
TRBD1	NA	TRBV18	TRBJ2-3	CASSPGTDTDTQYF	TGTGCCAGCTCACCTGGGACAGACACAGATACGCAGTATTTT
TRBD1	NA	TRBV28	TRBJ2-7	CASSLSGTVTYEQYF	TGTGCCAGCAGTTTATCCGGGACAGTGACCTACGAGCAGTACTTC
NA	NA	TRBV5-4	TRBJ1-3	CASSLKGGDTIYF	TGTGCCAGCAGCTTGAAAGGGGGTGACACCATATATTTT
NA	few	TRBV2	TRBJ1-5	CASSEREVNQPQHF	TGTGCCAGCAGTGAACGGGAGGTCAATCAGCCCCAGCATTTT
TRBD2	NA	TRBV5-4	TRBJ2-7	CASSSGLAGGNPEQYF	TGTGCCAGCAGCTCTGGACTAGCGGGAGGTAACCCCGAGCAGTACTTC
NA	NA	TRBV29-1	TRBJ2-7	CSVARLLGSSYEQYF	TGCAGCGTTGCAAGGCTCCTAGGAAGCTCCTACGAGCAGTACTTC
NA	NA	TRBV7-2	TRBJ1-3	CASSLGTVNTIYF	TGTGCCAGCAGCTTAGGGACAGTAAACACCATATATTTT
NA	once	TRBV7-9	TRBJ2-5	CASTPGGTATRVQYF	TGTGCCAGCACCCCGGGCGGGACGGCCACCCGAGTCCAGTACTTC
NA	once	TRBV6-1	TRBJ1-1	CASRTAGHNTEAFF	TGTGCCAGCAGAACGGCGGGACACAACACTGAAGCTTTCTTT
TRBD1	once	TRBV19	TRBJ2-1	CASSAEGAAKQFF	TGTGCCAGTAGTGCCGAGGGGGCCGCAAAGCAGTTCTTC
TRBD2	NA	TRBV28	TRBJ2-1	CASASGGAGYNEQFF	TGTGCCAGCGCGTCGGGGGGGGCCGGGTACAATGAGCAGTTCTTC
TRBD1	NA	TRBV6-6	TRBJ2-7	CASRSTGTGAYEQYF	TGTGCCAGCAGATCTACCGGGACAGGGGCATACGAGCAGTACTTC
NA	NA	TRBV7-3	TRBJ1-2	CASSPGTVGDGYTF	TGTGCCAGCAGCCCAGGGACCGTCGGGGATGGCTACACCTTC
NA	NA	TRBV19	TRBJ1-5	CASSILYQPQHF	TGTGCCAGTAGTATCCTTTATCAGCCCCAGCATTTT
TRBD1	NA	TRBV10-3	TRBJ1-5	CAISERGQGGQPQHF	TGTGCCATCAGTGAGCGGGGACAGGGCGGGCAGCCCCAGCATTTT
NA	NA	TRBV9	TRBJ2-2	CASSPVVTTGELFF	TGTGCCAGCAGCCCCGTAGTTACAACCGGGGAGCTGTTTTTT
TRBD2	once	TRBV27	TRBJ2-2	CASSFRAQRGPPVDTGELFF	TGTGCCAGCAGTTTTAGGGCCCAGCGGGGCCCACCTGTGGACACCGGGGAGCTGTTTTTT
NA	NA	TRBV7-2	TRBJ2-4	CASSSQGAKNIQYF	TGTGCCAGCAGCTCCCAGGGAGCCAAAAACATTCAGTACTTC
TRBD1	NA	TRBV5-4	TRBJ2-1	CASSLSDRRYNEQFF	TGTGCCAGCAGCTTGTCGGACAGGCGATACAATGAGCAGTTCTTC
NA	NA	TRBV13	TRBJ1-3	CASSSRDGKNTIYF	TGTGCCAGCAGCTCCCGGGACGGAAAAAACACCATATATTTT
NA	NA	TRBV28	TRBJ1-4	CASSLPGGSTNEKLFF	TGTGCCAGCAGCCTACCTGGGGGATCAACTAATGAAAAACTGTTTTTT